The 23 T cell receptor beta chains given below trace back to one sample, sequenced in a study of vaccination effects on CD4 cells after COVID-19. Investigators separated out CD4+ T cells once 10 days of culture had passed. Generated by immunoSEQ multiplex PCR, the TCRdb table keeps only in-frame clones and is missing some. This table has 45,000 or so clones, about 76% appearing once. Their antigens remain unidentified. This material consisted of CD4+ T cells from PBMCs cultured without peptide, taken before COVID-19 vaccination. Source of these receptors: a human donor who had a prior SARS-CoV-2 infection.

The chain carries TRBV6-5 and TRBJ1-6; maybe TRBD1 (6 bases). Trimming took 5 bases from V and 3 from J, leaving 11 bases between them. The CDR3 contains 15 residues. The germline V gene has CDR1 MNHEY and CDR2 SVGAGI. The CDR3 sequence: CASSPGQLYNSPLHF. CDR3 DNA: TGTGCCAGCAGTCCTGGACAGCTCTATAATTCACCCCTCCACTTT.

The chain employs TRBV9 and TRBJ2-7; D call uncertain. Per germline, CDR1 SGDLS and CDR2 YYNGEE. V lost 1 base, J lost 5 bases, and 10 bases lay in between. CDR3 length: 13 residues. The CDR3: CASSVNPGDEQYF. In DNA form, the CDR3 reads TGTGCCAGCAGCGTAAACCCCGGCGACGAGCAGTACTTC.

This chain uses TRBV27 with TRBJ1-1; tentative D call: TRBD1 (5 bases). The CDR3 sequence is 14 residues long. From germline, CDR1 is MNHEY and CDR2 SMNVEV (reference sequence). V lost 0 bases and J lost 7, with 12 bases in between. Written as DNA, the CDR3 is TGTGCCAGCAGTTTATCCAGGGCCTTCGGTGAAGCTTTCTTT. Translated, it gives CASSLSRAFGEAFF.

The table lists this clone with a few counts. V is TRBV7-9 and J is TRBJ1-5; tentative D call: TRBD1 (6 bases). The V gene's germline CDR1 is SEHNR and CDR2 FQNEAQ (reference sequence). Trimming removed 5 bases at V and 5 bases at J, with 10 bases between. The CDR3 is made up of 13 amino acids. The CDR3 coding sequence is TGTGCCAGCAGCCCGGGACAATATCAGCCCCAGCATTTT. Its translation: CASSPGQYQPQHF.

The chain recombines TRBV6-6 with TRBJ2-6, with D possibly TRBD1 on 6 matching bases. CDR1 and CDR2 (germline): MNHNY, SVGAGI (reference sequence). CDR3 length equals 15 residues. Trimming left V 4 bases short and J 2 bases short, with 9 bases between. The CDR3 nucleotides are TGTGCCAGCAGTTCGTCAGGGGCTGGGGCCAACGTCCTGACTTTC. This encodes CASSSSGAGANVLTF.

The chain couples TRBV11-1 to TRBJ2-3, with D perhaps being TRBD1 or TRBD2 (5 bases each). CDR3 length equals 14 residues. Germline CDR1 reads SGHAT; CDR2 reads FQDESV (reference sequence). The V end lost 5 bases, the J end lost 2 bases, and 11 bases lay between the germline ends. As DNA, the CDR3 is TGTGCCAGCAGCCGTGGGGGAAACACAGATACGCAGTATTTT. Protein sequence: CASSRGGNTDTQYF.

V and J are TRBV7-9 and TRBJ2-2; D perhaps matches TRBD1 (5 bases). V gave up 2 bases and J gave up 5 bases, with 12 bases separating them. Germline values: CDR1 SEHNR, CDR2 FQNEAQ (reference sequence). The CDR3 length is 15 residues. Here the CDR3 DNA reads TGTGCCAGCAGCTTAAGTATGGGGCAAACCGGGGAGCTGTTTTTT. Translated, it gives CASSLSMGQTGELFF.

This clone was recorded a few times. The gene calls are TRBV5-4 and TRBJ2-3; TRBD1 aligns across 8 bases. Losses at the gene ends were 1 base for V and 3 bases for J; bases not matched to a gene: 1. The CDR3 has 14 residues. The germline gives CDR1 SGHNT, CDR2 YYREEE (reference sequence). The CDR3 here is CASSLQGATDTQYF. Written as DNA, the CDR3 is TGTGCCAGCAGCTTGCAGGGGGCTACAGATACGCAGTATTTT. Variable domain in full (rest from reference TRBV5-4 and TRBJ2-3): ETGVTQSPTHLIKTRGQQVTLRCSSQSGHNTVSWYQQALGQGPQFIFQYYREEENGRGNFPPRFSGLQFPNYSSELNVNALELDDSALYLCASSLQGATDTQYFGPGTRLTVL.

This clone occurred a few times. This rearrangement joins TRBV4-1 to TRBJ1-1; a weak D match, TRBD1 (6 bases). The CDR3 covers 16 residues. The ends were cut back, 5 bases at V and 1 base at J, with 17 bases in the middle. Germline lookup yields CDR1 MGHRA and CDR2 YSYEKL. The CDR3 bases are TGCGCCAGCAGCAAATCCGGAGGGGGGGCGAACACTGAAGCTTTCTTT. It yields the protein CASSKSGGGANTEAFF.

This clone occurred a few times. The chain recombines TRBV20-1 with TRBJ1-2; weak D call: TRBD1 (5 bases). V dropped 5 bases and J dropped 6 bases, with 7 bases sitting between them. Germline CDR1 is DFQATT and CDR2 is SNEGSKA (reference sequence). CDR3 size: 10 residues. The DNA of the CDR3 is TGCAGTGCTCTCAGGGATGGCTACACCTTC. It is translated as CSALRDGYTF.

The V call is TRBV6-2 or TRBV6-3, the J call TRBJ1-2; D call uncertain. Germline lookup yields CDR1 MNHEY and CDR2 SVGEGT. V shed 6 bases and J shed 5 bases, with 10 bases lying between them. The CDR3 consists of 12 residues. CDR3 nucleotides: TGTGCCAGCAGCCGGCCGAATTATGGCTACACCTTC. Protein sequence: CASSRPNYGYTF.

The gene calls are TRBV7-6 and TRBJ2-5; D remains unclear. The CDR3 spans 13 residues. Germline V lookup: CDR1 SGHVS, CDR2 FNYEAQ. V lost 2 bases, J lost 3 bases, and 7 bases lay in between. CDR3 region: CASSLNIEETQYF. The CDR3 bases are TGTGCCAGCAGCTTAAACATAGAAGAGACCCAGTACTTC.

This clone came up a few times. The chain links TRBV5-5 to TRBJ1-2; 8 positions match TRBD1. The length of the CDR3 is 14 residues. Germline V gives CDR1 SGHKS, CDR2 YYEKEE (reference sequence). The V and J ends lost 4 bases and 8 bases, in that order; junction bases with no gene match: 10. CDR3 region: CASSIQTGGEGYTF. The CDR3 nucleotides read TGTGCCAGCAGCATACAAACAGGGGGAGAAGGCTACACCTTC. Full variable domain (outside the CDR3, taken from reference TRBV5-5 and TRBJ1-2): DAGVTQSPTHLIKTRGQQVTLRCSPISGHKSVSWYQQVLGQGPQFIFQYYEKEERGRGNFPDRFSARQFPNYSSELNVNALLLGDSALYLCASSIQTGGEGYTFGSGTRLTVV.

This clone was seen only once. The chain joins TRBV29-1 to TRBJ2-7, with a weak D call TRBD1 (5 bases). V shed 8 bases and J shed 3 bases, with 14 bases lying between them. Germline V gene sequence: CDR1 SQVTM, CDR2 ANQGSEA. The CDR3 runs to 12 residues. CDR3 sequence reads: CSCGAGSYEQYF. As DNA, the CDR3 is TGCAGCTGTGGGGCTGGTAGCTACGAGCAGTACTTC.

For the CDR3, the DNA is TGTGCCAGCCTGTCCTTCAAACCCGGGACTGGAACCTACAATGAGCAGTTCTTC. This encodes CASLSFKPGTGTYNEQFF. The chain joins TRBV27 to TRBJ2-1; TRBD2 is a possible D gene (6 bases). With 8 bases removed from V and 2 bases from J, the gap between germline ends came to 25 bases. This CDR3 has 18 amino acids. Germline CDR1 reads MNHEY; CDR2 reads SMNVEV (reference sequence).

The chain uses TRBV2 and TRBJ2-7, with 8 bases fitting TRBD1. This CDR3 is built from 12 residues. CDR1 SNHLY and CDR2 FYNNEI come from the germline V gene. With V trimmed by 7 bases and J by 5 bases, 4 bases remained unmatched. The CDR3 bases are TGTGCCAGCACCTTGACAGGGGACGAGCAGTACTTC. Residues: CASTLTGDEQYF.

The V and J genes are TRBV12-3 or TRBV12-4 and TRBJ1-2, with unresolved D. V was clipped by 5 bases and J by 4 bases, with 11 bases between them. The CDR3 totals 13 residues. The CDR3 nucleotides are TGTGCCAGCAGTGTTGGGCCGTCCTATGGCTACACCTTC. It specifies CASSVGPSYGYTF.

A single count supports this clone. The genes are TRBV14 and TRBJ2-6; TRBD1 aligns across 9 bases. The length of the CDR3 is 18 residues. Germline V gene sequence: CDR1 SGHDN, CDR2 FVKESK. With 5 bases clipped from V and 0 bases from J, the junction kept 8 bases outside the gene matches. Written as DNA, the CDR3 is TGTGCCAGCAGCTACGGACAGGGGCCGAGCTCTGGGGCCAACGTCCTGACTTTC. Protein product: CASSYGQGPSSGANVLTF.

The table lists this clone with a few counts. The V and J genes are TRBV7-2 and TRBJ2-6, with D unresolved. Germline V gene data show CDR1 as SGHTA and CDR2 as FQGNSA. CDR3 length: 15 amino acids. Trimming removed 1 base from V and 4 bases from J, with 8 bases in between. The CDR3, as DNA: TGTGCCAGCAGCTTAGACCGTGCAGGGGCCAACGTCCTGACTTTC. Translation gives CASSLDRAGANVLTF.

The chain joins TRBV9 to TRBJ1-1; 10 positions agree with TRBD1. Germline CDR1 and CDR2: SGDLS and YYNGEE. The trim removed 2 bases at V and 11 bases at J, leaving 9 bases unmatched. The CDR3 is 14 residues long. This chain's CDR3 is CASSVAGTGDRAFF. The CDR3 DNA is TGTGCCAGCAGCGTCGCCGGGACAGGGGATCGGGCTTTCTTT.

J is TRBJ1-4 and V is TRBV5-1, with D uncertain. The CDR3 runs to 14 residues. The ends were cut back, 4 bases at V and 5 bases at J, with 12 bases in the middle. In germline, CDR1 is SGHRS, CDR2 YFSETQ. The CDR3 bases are TGCGCCAGCAGCCCGCCTGGTGGCAATGAAAAACTGTTTTTT. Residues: CASSPPGGNEKLFF.

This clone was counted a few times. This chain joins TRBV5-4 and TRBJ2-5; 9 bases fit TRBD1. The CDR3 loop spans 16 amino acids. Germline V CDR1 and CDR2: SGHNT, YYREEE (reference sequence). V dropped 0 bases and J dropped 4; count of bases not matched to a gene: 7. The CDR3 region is CASSLAPGQGGETQYF. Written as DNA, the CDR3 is TGTGCCAGCAGCTTGGCCCCGGGACAGGGCGGAGAGACCCAGTACTTC.

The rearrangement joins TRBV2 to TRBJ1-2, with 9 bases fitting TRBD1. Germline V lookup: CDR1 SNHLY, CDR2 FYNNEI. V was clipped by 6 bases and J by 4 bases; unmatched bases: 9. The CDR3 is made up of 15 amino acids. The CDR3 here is CASRATGGAIYGYTF. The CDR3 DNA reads TGTGCCAGCAGAGCAACAGGGGGCGCCATCTATGGCTACACCTTC.